Included here is one T cell receptor (beta chain) sequence, with context. As yet, its antigen is unknown. The method was immunoSEQ multiplex PCR; TCRdb's version includes in-frame clones alone and lacks a portion of them. This sample has about 98,000 clones, with about 90% found just once. The study drew the donors from its 120-subject validation cohort, separate from the roughly 700-subject first cohort. These data are taken from a study of cytomegalovirus exposure and HLA in healthy donors. The study, taken as a whole, reports: A subsequent analysis found that TCR clusters from the first cohort also tended to co-occur in the 90 to 150 validation repertoires, with about 95% of cluster scores above 0. Using the classifier, cytomegalovirus status was reportedly diagnosed with high specificity and sensitivity. There were three CMV-associated chains whose specificity for CMV antigens was confirmed in vitro.

Trimming shortened V by 0 bases and J by 1 base, and 5 bases separated the two germline ends. The CDR3 length is 14 residues. The germline V gene has CDR1 SGHNT and CDR2 YENEEA. The sequence derives from a man aged 18 to 29 in good health and CMV-seropositive. Source material: PBMCs. This sequence joins TRBV11-3 and TRBJ2-3; unclear D gene. CDR3 residues: CASSLDLGTDTQYF. CDR3 bases: TGTGCCAGCAGCTTAGATCTTGGCACAGATACGCAGTATTTT.